These 25 T cell receptor beta chains were all obtained from the same sample, sequenced in a study of multiple sclerosis patients with progressive multifocal leukoencephalopathy. Only in-frame clones appear in the TCRdb table, and some are missing; sequencing was by immunoSEQ multiplex PCR. The sample has some 30,000 clones, 92% seen once; the top ten hold 1.5% to 2.5%. Regarding time point: before natalizumab initiation. The source material was PBMCs. The receptors were sampled from a man younger than 40 with multiple sclerosis.

This chain's CDR3 is CASGLAPLHRGWPDTQYF. The CDR3 nucleotides are TGTGCTAGTGGTTTGGCCCCCCTCCACCGGGGGTGGCCAGATACGCAGTATTTT. The chain recombines TRBV12-5 with TRBJ2-3, with D possibly being TRBD2 (6 bases). The CDR3 loop spans 18 amino acids. Trimming pared 1 base from V and 4 bases from J, leaving 21 bases between. The germline V gene has CDR1 LGHNT and CDR2 FRNRAP. Full variable domain (remainder filled in from reference TRBV12-5 and TRBJ2-3): DARVTQTPRHKVTEMGQEVTMRCQPILGHNTVFWYRQTMMQGLELLAYFRNRAPLDDSGMPKDRFSAEMPDATLATLKIQPSEPRDSAVYFCASGLAPLHRGWPDTQYFGPGTRLTVL.

The genes are TRBV5-1 and TRBJ2-1; D unresolved. The CDR3 length is 14 residues. V gave up 4 bases and J gave up 5 bases, with 13 bases separating them. CDR1 and CDR2 from the germline V gene are SGHRS and YFSETQ. Here the CDR3 DNA reads TGCGCCAGCAGCCCACGCTCTGCTGACAATGAGCAGTTCTTC. It specifies CASSPRSADNEQFF.

This chain's CDR3 is CASSLAGKGVETQYF. For the CDR3, the DNA is TGCGCCAGCAGCTTGGCCGGGAAGGGCGTAGAGACCCAGTACTTC. This sequence joins TRBV5-1 and TRBJ2-5; perhaps TRBD2 as D (5 bases). The CDR3 covers 15 residues. From germline, CDR1 is SGHRS and CDR2 YFSETQ. V was trimmed by 0 bases and J by 4 bases, leaving 13 bases between them.

The chain has TRBV6-5 and TRBJ2-3; D call uncertain. The CDR3 consists of 15 residues. CDR1 and CDR2 (germline): MNHEY, SVGAGI. Trimming shortened V by 0 bases and J by 8 bases, and 15 bases separated the two germline ends. CDR3 nucleotide sequence: TGTGCCAGCAGTTACTCCGGGCCTGTTTATAGTACGCAGTATTTT. It encodes CASSYSGPVYSTQYF.

This chain connects TRBV5-1 to TRBJ1-4, with 7 bases identical to TRBD1. Germline V CDR1 and CDR2: SGHRS, YFSETQ. CDR3 length equals 14 residues. V lost 5 bases, J lost 3 bases, and 4 bases stayed unmatched. CDR3 loop: CASRGRGPNEKLFF. The DNA for the CDR3 is TGCGCCAGCAGAGGAAGGGGGCCTAATGAAAAACTGTTTTTT.

This clone came up once. The V gene is TRBV30, the J gene TRBJ2-3; D uncertain. V lost 0 bases, J lost 4 bases, and 8 bases lay in between. Per the germline V gene, CDR1 is GTSNPN and CDR2 is SVGIG (reference sequence). CDR3 length: 13 amino acids. DNA for the CDR3: TGTGCCTGGAGTGTCAGGTTAGCAGATACGCAGTATTTT. This encodes CAWSVRLADTQYF.

This chain joins TRBV18 and TRBJ1-2; weak D call: TRBD1 (5 bases). The V end was cut by 2 bases, the J end by 1 base, with 11 bases between. Looked up from germline, CDR1 is KGHSH and CDR2 is LQKENI. The CDR3 has 15 amino acids. The chain's CDR3 is CASSPGQPINYGYTF. CDR3 coding DNA: TGTGCCAGCTCACCAGGACAACCAATTAACTATGGCTACACCTTC.

As regards this clone: Other DNA sequences within the sample encode an identical CDR3. J is TRBJ2-5 and V is TRBV5-1; D is perhaps TRBD1 or TRBD2 (6 bases each). CDR1 SGHRS and CDR2 YFSETQ come from the germline V gene. V gave up 0 bases and J gave up 6 bases, with 24 bases separating them. There are 18 residues in the CDR3. The CDR3 spells CASSLELTGGQTWQTQYF. Here the CDR3 DNA reads TGCGCCAGCAGCTTGGAACTAACCGGGGGCCAAACGTGGCAGACCCAGTACTTC.

The rearrangement joins TRBV5-4 to TRBJ2-1, with a tentative D call TRBD2 (6 bases). The germline V and J ends were trimmed by 4 bases and 8 bases, with 16 bases remaining between them. CDR1 SGHNT and CDR2 YYREEE come from the germline V gene (reference sequence). This CDR3 is built from 14 residues. In DNA form, the CDR3 reads TGTGCCAGCAGCGGGGGGACTCCCGGGGATGAGCAGTTCTTC. It encodes CASSGGTPGDEQFF. The complete variable domain, with remaining parts taken from reference TRBV5-4 and TRBJ2-1, reads ETGVTQSPTHLIKTRGQQVTLRCSSQSGHNTVSWYQQALGQGPQFIFQYYREEENGRGNFPPRFSGLQFPNYSSELNVNALELDDSALYLCASSGGTPGDEQFFGPGTRLTVL.

The chain is built from TRBV7-2 and TRBJ2-3; 8 positions match TRBD1. CDR3 length equals 16 residues. CDR1 is SGHTA, CDR2 FQGNSA, per germline. V gave up 5 bases and J gave up 3 bases; unmatched junction bases: 10. CDR3 bases: TGTGCCAGCAGCCCCAGGAGGACAGGGCGGACAGATACGCAGTATTTT. Encoded protein: CASSPRRTGRTDTQYF.

This sequence joins TRBV19 and TRBJ2-7; a weak D match, TRBD1 (6 bases). The CDR3 contains 14 residues. Germline lookup yields CDR1 LNHDA and CDR2 SQIVND (reference sequence). V was trimmed by 1 base and J by 4 bases, leaving 11 bases between them. The CDR3 DNA is TGTGCCAGTAGTATAGGGGGGCAGAGTTACGAGCAGTACTTC. Translating gives CASSIGGQSYEQYF.

The gene calls are TRBV15 and TRBJ2-5; D might be TRBD1 or TRBD2, each matching 5 bases. The end of the DNA fits TRBJ2-7 better, so the J call may be wrong. Looked up from germline, CDR1 is LNHNV and CDR2 is YYDKDF (reference sequence). This CDR3 region has 15 residues. CDR3 DNA sequence: TGTGCCACCAGCAGAGGTTTGAGGGGCAACTACGAGCAGTACTTC. Protein product: CATSRGLRGNYEQYF.

The rearrangement links TRBV5-1 to TRBJ2-5; D remains ambiguous. The CDR3 runs 12 residues. Trimming removed 0 bases from V and 1 base from J, with 1 base in between. Germline CDR1 and CDR2: SGHRS and YFSETQ. The CDR3 loop is CASSLAQETQYF. Here the CDR3 DNA reads TGCGCCAGCAGCTTGGCCCAAGAGACCCAGTACTTC.

V usage is TRBV12-5 and J usage is TRBJ1-5; perhaps TRBD1 as D (6 bases). Trimming took off 4 bases at V and 3 bases at J, with 13 bases between the two ends. CDR3 length: 15 residues. CDR1 LGHNT and CDR2 FRNRAP come from the germline V gene. The CDR3 loop is CASGSTTGFNQPQHF. The CDR3 DNA reads as TGTGCTAGTGGTTCAACTACAGGGTTCAATCAGCCCCAGCATTTT.

This sequence joins TRBV19 and TRBJ1-1; D ambiguous. From germline, CDR1 is LNHDA and CDR2 SQIVND (reference sequence). V was trimmed by 0 bases and J by 1 base, leaving 6 bases between them. This CDR3 spans 14 amino acids. The CDR3 sequence is CASSIEGWNTEAFF. The CDR3 coding sequence is TGTGCCAGTAGTATAGAGGGATGGAACACTGAAGCTTTCTTT.

As regards this clone: One end of the junction fails to match germline, which may point to a read error. The chain is built from TRBV11-2 and TRBJ2-7; 8 bases align to TRBD2. Germline V gene sequence: CDR1 SGHAT, CDR2 FQNNGV. The CDR3 is made up of 14 amino acids. The CDR3 DNA reads TGTGCCATCAGCTTAGCTCGGGAGGGGTACGAGCAGTACTTC. It encodes CAISLAREGYEQYF. Full variable domain (missing parts from reference TRBV11-2 and TRBJ2-7): EAGVAQSPRYKIIEKRQSVAFWCNPISGHATLYWYQQILGQGPKLLIQFQNNGVVDDSQLPKDRFSAERLKGVDSTLKIQPAKLEDSAVYLCAISLAREGYEQYFGPGTRLTVT.

The genes are TRBV11-2 and TRBJ1-2; 7 positions match TRBD1. CDR3 size: 15 residues. Germline lookup yields CDR1 SGHAT and CDR2 FQNNGV. Germline trimming cut 4 bases from V and 6 bases from J; bases unmatched to any gene: 11. The chain's CDR3 is CASSSPRQGVHGYTF. The CDR3 DNA reads as TGTGCCAGCAGCTCCCCGCGACAGGGCGTCCATGGCTACACCTTC.

The gene calls are TRBV19 and TRBJ1-2, with TRBD1 matching over 7 bases. CDR1 and CDR2 (germline): LNHDA, SQIVND (reference sequence). J lost 0 bases, V lost 3 bases, and 4 bases had no gene match. This CDR3 has 15 residues. The CDR3 DNA reads as TGTGCCAGTAGTATTAGCAGGGGGGCTAACTATGGCTACACCTTC. Translating gives CASSISRGANYGYTF.

V is TRBV7-8 and J is TRBJ2-4; weak D call: TRBD1 (6 bases). V lost 4 bases, J lost 0 bases, and 13 bases lay in between. Germline V CDR1 and CDR2: SGHVS, FQNEAQ. This CDR3 has 16 amino acids. CDR3 residues: CASSWGHSLAKNIQYF. CDR3 in DNA: TGTGCCAGCAGCTGGGGACACAGTCTAGCCAAAAACATTCAGTACTTC.

V and J are TRBV7-2 and TRBJ2-7; 7 bases are shared with TRBD2. Germline CDR1 and CDR2: SGHTA and FQGNSA. The CDR3 has 15 amino acids. Germline trimming cut 5 bases from V and 0 bases from J; bases unmatched to any gene: 7. The CDR3 DNA follows: TGTGCCAGCAGCCCCCACACTAGCGCCTCCTACGAGCAGTACTTC. This translates into CASSPHTSASYEQYF. Looking up the rest from reference TRBV7-2 and TRBJ2-7 gives the full variable domain: GAGVSQSPSNKVTEKGKDVELRCDPISGHTALYWYRQSLGQGLEFLIYFQGNSAPDKSGLPSDRFSAERTGGSVSTLTIQRTQQEDSAVYLCASSPHTSASYEQYFGPGTRLTVT.

This clone was found once. The chain uses TRBV18 and TRBJ2-5; D is unclear. Trimming left V 3 bases short and J 5 bases short, with 7 bases between. The CDR3 contains 12 residues. In germline, CDR1 is KGHSH, CDR2 LQKENI. The chain's CDR3 is CASSPTTETQYF. The DNA for the CDR3 is TGTGCCAGCTCACCTACGACCGAGACCCAGTACTTC.

In this sample, this clone turned up once. The genes are TRBV5-1 and TRBJ2-1, with D possibly matching TRBD2 (6 bases). Germline CDR1 and CDR2: SGHRS and YFSETQ. This CDR3 has 16 residues. Trimming cost V 4 bases and J 3 bases, with 17 bases left between them. CDR3 in amino acids: CASSPGVGSGYNEQFF. CDR3 DNA sequence: TGCGCCAGCAGCCCGGGGGTTGGTAGCGGCTACAATGAGCAGTTCTTC.

This chain links TRBV7-2 with TRBJ1-1; 11 bases align to TRBD1. CDR1 and CDR2 (germline): SGHTA, FQGNSA. This CDR3 comprises 15 residues. V dropped 5 bases and J dropped 4; count of bases not matched to a gene: 6. CDR3 residues: CASSPRDRGITEAFF. CDR3 DNA sequence: TGTGCCAGCAGCCCGAGGGACAGGGGGATCACTGAAGCTTTCTTT.

The chain links TRBV19 to TRBJ1-5, with D tentatively TRBD1 (6 bases). Per germline, CDR1 LNHDA and CDR2 SQIVND (reference sequence). The CDR3 covers 13 residues. The germline V and J ends were trimmed by 9 bases and 3 bases, with 12 bases remaining between them. CDR3 amino acids: CASSRGFNQPQHF. CDR3 nucleotides: TGTGCCAGCTCGAGGGGGTTCAATCAGCCCCAGCATTTT. The full variable domain, completed using reference TRBV19 and TRBJ1-5, is DGGITQSPKYLFRKEGQNVTLSCEQNLNHDAMYWYRQDPGQGLRLIYYSQIVNDFQKGDIAEGYSVSREKKESFPLTVTSAQKNPTAFYLCASSRGFNQPQHFGDGTRLSIL.

The V and J genes are TRBV19 and TRBJ2-5; maybe TRBD1 (6 bases). V dropped 4 bases and J dropped 6 bases, with 12 bases sitting between them. The CDR3 has 13 residues. Germline V CDR1 and CDR2: LNHDA, SQIVND (reference sequence). CDR3 nucleotides: TGTGCCAGTAGTAATACAGGGACCCAGACCCAGTACTTC. Its protein is CASSNTGTQTQYF.